The clone carrying this T cell receptor (beta chain) showed up many times. The time point: newly diagnosed GD, antithyroid drugs for less than 3 months. PBMCs were the source of the RNA used for TCR sequencing. The CDR3 covers 13 residues. Germline assignment: CDR1 MNHNS and CDR2 SASEGT. Trimming cost V 8 bases and J 0 bases; bases outside gene matches: 2. Construction of TCR beta libraries relied on iRepertoire HTBI primers and on Arm-PCR targeting CDR3 regions. TCRdb passed the multiplex PCR reads through MiXCR, listing each CDR3 protein once. This sample yields hundreds of thousands of distinct CDR3 sequences, of which around 12% are seen a single time; approximately 9.6% belongs to the top ten. The data were obtained in a study of regulatory T cells in long-lasting Graves disease. Separately, the same data were catalogued under a study of T cells in Graves' hyperthyroidism and ophthalmopathy. As that report states: Model output signaled ophthalmopathy a median approximately 6 months ahead of onset.

The rearrangement links TRBV6-1 to TRBJ1-1, with 8 bases lining up with TRBD1. This specimen was peripheral blood mononuclear cells (PBMCs), taken at new diagnosis, from a patient treated with antithyroid drugs. The sequence came from a young woman with Graves disease. The CDR3 is CASGDRLNTEAFF. The CDR3, as DNA: TGTGCCAGCGGGGACAGGCTGAACACTGAAGCTTTCTTT.